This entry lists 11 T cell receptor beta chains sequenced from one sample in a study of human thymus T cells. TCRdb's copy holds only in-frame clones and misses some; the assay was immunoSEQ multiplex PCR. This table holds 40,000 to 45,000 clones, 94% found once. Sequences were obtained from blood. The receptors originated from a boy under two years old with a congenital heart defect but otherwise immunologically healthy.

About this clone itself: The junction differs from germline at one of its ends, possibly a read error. The CDR3 DNA reads as TGTGCCAGCCGTCGGGGGGGCTACCATGAGCAGTTCTTC. The encoded protein is CASRRGGYHEQFF. The chain recombines TRBV6-6 with TRBJ2-1; TRBD2 matches 8 bases. The CDR3 totals 13 residues. CDR1 is MNHNY, CDR2 SVGAGI, per germline (reference sequence).

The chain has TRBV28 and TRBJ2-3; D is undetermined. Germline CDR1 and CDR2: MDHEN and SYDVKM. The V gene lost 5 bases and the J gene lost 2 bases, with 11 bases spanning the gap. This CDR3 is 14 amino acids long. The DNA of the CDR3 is TGTGCCAGCAGTAAAGGGCTATTCACAGATACGCAGTATTTT. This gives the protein CASSKGLFTDTQYF.

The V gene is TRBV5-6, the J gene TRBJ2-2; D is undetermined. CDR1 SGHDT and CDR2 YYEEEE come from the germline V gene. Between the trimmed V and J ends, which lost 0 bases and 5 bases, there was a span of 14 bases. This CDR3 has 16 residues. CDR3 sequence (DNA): TGTGCCAGCAGCTTGGTGGCAGGCGGCAAGACCGGGGAGCTGTTTTTT. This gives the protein CASSLVAGGKTGELFF.

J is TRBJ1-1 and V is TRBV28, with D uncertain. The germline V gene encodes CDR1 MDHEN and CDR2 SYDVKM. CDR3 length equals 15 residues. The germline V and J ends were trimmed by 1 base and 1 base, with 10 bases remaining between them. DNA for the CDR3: TGTGCCAGCAGTTTATTTGGGCGGAGGAACACTGAAGCTTTCTTT. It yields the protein CASSLFGRRNTEAFF. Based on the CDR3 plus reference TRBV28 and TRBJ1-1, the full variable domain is DVKVTQSSRYLVKRTGEKVFLECVQDMDHENMFWYRQDPGLGLRLIYFSYDVKMKEKGDIPEGYSVSREKKERFSLILESASTNQTSMYLCASSLFGRRNTEAFFGQGTRLTVV.

Here the CDR3 reads CASSPTIRVGYTF. DNA for the CDR3: TGTGCCAGCAGCCCCACAATCAGGGTTGGCTACACCTTC. V usage is TRBV6-5 and J usage is TRBJ1-2, with a weak D call TRBD1 (5 bases). Germline V gene sequence: CDR1 MNHEY, CDR2 SVGAGI. V lost 6 bases and J lost 7, with 15 bases in between. This CDR3 region has 13 residues.

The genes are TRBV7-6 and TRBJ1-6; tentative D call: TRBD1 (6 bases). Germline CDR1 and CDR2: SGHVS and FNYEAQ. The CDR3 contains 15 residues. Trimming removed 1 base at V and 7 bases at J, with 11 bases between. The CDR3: CASSLGQARNSPLHF. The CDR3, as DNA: TGTGCCAGCAGCTTAGGACAGGCCCGGAATTCACCCCTCCACTTT. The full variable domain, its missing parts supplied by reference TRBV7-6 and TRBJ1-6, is GAGVSQSPRYKVTKRGQDVALRCDPISGHVSLYWYRQALGQGPEFLTYFNYEAQQDKSGLPNDRFSAERPEGSISTLTIQRTEQRDSAMYRCASSLGQARNSPLHFGNGTRLTVT.

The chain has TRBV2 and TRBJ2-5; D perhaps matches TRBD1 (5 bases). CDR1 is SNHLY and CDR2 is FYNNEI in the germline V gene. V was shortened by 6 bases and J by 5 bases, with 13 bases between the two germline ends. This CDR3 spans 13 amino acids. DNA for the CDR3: TGTGCCAGCAGCGCCCAGGGCCTGGAGACCCAGTACTTC. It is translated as CASSAQGLETQYF.

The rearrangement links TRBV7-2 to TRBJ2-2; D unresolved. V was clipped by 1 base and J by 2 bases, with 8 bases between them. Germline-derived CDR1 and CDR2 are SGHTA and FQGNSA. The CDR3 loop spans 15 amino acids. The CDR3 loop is CASSLVVLNTGELFF. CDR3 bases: TGTGCCAGCAGCTTAGTGGTCCTAAACACCGGGGAGCTGTTTTTT.

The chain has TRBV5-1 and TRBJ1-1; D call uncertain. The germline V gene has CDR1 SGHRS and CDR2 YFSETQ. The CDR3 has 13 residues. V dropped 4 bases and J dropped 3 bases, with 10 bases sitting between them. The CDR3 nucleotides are TGCGCCAGCAGCCCTCAGCTATACACTGAAGCTTTCTTT. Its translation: CASSPQLYTEAFF.

CDR3 sequence reads: CASGWTGDGEKLFF. CDR3 sequence (DNA): TGTGCCAGCGGGTGGACAGGGGACGGCGAAAAACTGTTTTTT. The chain is built from TRBV7-9 and TRBJ1-4; 9 nucleotides line up with TRBD1. The germline V gene has CDR1 SEHNR and CDR2 FQNEAQ (reference sequence). The trim removed 8 bases at V and 8 bases at J, leaving 9 bases unmatched. This CDR3 is built from 14 residues.

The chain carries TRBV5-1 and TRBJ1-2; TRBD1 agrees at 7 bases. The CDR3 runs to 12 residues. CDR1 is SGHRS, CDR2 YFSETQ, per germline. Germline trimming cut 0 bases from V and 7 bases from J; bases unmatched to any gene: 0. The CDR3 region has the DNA TGCGCCAGCAGCTTGGACAGGGGTGGCTACACCTTC. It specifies CASSLDRGGYTF. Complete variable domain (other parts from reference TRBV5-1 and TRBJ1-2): KAGVTQTPRYLIKTRGQQVTLSCSPISGHRSVSWYQQTPGQGLQFLFEYFSETQRNKGNFPGRFSGRQFSNSRSEMNVSTLELGDSALYLCASSLDRGGYTFGSGTRLTVV.